Reported below is one T cell receptor (beta chain). The antigen is unknown. This sample also contains other DNA sequences that code for the same CDR3. As defined, naive CD8 cells were CD45RO-negative and positively selected for CCR7, with terminally differentiated effector memory CD45RA+ cells excluded. The healthy adult donors were HIV-negative and reported no recent acute infections or vaccinations. The sample comes from a study of shared clonotypes between healthy human individuals. Sequencing used immunoSEQ multiplex PCR; TCRdb keeps in-frame clones, though not all of them. The profile shows about 2 million clones, over 85% of them singletons. Regarding the study as a whole: Large sequencing depth failed to make sorted-subset sequencing complete, rarefaction showed.

CDR1 is SGHRS and CDR2 is YFSETQ in the germline V gene. This CDR3 has 14 residues. Trimming shortened V by 0 bases and J by 1 base, and 7 bases separated the two germline ends. The chain couples TRBV5-1 to TRBJ1-1; TRBD1 is a possible D gene (5 bases). Sequencing input: naive CD8+ T cells sorted from blood. This receptor was obtained from a man aged 18 to 35 in good health. CDR3 DNA sequence: TGCGCCAGCAGCTTGGCCGGGGGGAACACTGAAGCTTTCTTT. The encoded protein is CASSLAGGNTEAFF.